This record covers a single TCR beta chain. The CDR3 sequence is 13 residues long. Germline CDR1 is SNHLY and CDR2 is FYNNEI. V lost 3 bases to trimming and J lost 5 bases, with 10 bases between them. This sample is drawn from a study of shared clonotypes between healthy human individuals. A deep-level run was used for the assay. The assay was immunoSEQ multiplex PCR, and TCRdb's table has in-frame clones only and misses some. The table records approximately 2.4 million clones, approximately 94% of them present only once. This TCR came from a man in his late teens or twenties in good health. The sequenced material came from naive CD4+ T cells sorted from blood. Stated subset: CD45RA+ positively selected. The V gene is TRBV2, the J gene TRBJ1-1, with unresolved D. As DNA, the CDR3 is TGTGCCAGCAGTGACGGTAGGACGACTGAAGCTTTCTTT. This sequence encodes CASSDGRTTEAFF.